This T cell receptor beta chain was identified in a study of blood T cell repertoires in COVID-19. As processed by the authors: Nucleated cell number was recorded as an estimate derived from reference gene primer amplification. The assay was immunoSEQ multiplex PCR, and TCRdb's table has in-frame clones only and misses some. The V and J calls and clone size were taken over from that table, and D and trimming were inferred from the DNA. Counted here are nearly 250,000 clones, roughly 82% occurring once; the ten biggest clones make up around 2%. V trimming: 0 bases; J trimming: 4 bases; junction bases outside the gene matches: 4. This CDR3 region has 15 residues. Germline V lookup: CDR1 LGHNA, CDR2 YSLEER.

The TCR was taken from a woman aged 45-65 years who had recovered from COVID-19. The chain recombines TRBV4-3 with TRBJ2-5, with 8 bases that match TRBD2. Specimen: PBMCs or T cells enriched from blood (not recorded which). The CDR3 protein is CASSQEGLAGETQYF. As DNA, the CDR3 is TGCGCCAGCAGCCAAGAAGGACTAGCCGGAGAGACCCAGTACTTC.